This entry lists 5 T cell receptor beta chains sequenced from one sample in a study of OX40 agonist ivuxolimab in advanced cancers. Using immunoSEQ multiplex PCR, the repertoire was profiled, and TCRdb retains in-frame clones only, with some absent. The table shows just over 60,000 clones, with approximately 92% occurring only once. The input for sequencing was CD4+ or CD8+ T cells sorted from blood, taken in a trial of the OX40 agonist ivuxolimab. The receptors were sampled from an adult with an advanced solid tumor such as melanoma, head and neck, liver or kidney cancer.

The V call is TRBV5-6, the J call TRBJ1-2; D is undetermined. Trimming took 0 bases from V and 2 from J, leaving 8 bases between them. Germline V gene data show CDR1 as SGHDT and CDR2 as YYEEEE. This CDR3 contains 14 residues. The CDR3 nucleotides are TGTGCCAGCAGCTTGGGAAAAATGAACTATGGCTACACCTTC. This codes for CASSLGKMNYGYTF.

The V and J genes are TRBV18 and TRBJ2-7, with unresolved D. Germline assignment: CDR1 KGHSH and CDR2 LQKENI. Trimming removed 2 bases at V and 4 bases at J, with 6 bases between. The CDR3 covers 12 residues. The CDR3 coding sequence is TGTGCCAGCTCACCAACAGATTACGAGCAGTACTTC. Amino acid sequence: CASSPTDYEQYF.

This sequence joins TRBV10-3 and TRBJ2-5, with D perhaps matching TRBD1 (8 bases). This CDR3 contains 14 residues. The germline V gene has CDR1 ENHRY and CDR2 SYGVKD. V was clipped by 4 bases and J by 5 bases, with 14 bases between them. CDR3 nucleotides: TGTGCCATCAGTGCCGGACAGGGAGGGGAGACCCAGTACTTC. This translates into CAISAGQGGETQYF.

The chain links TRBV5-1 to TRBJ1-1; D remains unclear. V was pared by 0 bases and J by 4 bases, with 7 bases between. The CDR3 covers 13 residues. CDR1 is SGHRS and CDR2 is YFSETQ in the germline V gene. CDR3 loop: CASSLGGGTEAFF. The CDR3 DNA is TGCGCCAGCAGCTTGGGGGGAGGCACTGAAGCTTTCTTT.

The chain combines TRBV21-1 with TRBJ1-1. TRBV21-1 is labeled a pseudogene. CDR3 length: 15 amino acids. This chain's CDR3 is CASSKVGGYYTEAFF. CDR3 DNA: TGTGCCAGCAGCAAAGTGGGGGGGTATTACACTGAAGCTTTCTTT.